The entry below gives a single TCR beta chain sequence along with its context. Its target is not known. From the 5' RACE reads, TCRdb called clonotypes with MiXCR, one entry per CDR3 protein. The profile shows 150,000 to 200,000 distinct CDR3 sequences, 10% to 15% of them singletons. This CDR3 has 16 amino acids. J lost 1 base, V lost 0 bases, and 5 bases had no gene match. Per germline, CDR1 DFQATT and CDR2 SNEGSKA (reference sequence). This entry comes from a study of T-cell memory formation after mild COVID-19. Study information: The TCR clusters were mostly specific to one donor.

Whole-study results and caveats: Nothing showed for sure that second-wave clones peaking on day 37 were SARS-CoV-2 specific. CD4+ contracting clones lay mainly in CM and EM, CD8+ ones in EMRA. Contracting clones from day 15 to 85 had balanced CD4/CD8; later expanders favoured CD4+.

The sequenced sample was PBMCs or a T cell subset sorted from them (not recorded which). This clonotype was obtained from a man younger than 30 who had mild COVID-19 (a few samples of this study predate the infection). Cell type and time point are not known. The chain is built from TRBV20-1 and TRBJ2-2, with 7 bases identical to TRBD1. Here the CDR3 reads CSARDVRQGNTGELFF. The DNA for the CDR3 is TGCAGTGCTAGAGATGTCCGACAGGGGAACACCGGGGAGCTGTTTTTT.